This entry lists 32 T cell receptor beta chains sequenced from one sample in a study of untreated major depressive disorder. Broader study findings: TRBV05-01 (Vbeta 5.1) usage was higher in CD4+ T cells of depressed patients than controls.

The table came from immunoSEQ multiplex PCR; TCRdb's copy has only in-frame clones and leaves some out. Among more than 10,000 clones, around nine tenths were seen once, and the ten largest hold over 1.5%. For these receptors, no antigen is known. Sequenced sample: CD4+ T cells from PBMCs. The receptors here all came from a woman aged 25 to 39 with major depressive disorder.

The chain employs TRBV11-3 and TRBJ2-7; D unclear. V gave up 3 bases and J gave up 4 bases, with 10 bases separating them. Per germline, CDR1 SGHNT and CDR2 YENEEA. The CDR3 spans 13 residues. The CDR3 nucleotides read TGTGCCAGCAGCTTCGGCCCCTTGTACGAGCAGTACTTC. Translation gives CASSFGPLYEQYF. Full variable domain (outside the CDR3, taken from reference TRBV11-3 and TRBJ2-7): EAGVVQSPRYKIIEKKQPVAFWCNPISGHNTLYWYLQNLGQGPELLIRYENEEAVDDSQLPKDRFSAERLKGVDSTLKIQPAELGDSAVYLCASSFGPLYEQYFGPGTRLTVT.

V usage is TRBV5-6 and J usage is TRBJ2-1; 10 bases agree with TRBD2. Trimming at V came to 1 base and at J to 4 bases, leaving 8 bases not matched to a gene. Germline V gives CDR1 SGHDT, CDR2 YYEEEE. CDR3 length: 17 amino acids. Here the CDR3 DNA reads TGTGCCAGCAGCTTGTTAGGGGCTAGCGGGGGTTACAATGAGCAGTTCTTC. Residues: CASSLLGASGGYNEQFF.

The chain recombines TRBV2 with TRBJ1-2; TRBD1 is a possible D gene (5 bases). Germline V CDR1 and CDR2: SNHLY, FYNNEI. V dropped 6 bases and J dropped 7 bases, with 12 bases sitting between them. The CDR3 sequence is 12 residues long. CDR3 sequence: CASRNQGRGYTF. The CDR3, as DNA: TGTGCCAGCAGAAATCAGGGTCGTGGCTACACCTTC.

V usage is TRBV5-1 and J usage is TRBJ2-1, with 7 bases matching TRBD1. CDR1 and CDR2 from the germline V gene are SGHRS and YFSETQ. CDR3 length equals 15 residues. V gave up 0 bases and J gave up 6 bases; unmatched junction bases: 6. The CDR3 DNA sequence: TGCGCCAGCAGCTTGGAGCCGACAGGGCTCAATGAGCAGTTCTTC. Translation gives CASSLEPTGLNEQFF.

The rearrangement links TRBV29-1 to TRBJ1-2; a possible D gene is TRBD1 (5 bases). CDR3 size: 14 residues. CDR1 and CDR2 (germline): SQVTM, ANQGSEA. Trimming stripped 4 bases from V and 2 bases from J, with 14 bases between. The CDR3 reads CSVAGGPRNYGYTF. The CDR3 nucleotides read TGCAGCGTTGCCGGGGGACCCCGCAACTATGGCTACACCTTC.

The chain employs TRBV5-1 and TRBJ2-1, with 12 bases fitting TRBD2. V trimming: 2 bases; J trimming: 7 bases; junction bases outside the gene matches: 13. Germline CDR1 SGHRS, CDR2 YFSETQ. The CDR3 sequence is 18 residues long. The chain's CDR3 is CASSFAPGLAGPGNEQFF. The CDR3 coding sequence is TGCGCCAGCAGCTTTGCACCTGGACTAGCGGGGCCTGGGAATGAGCAGTTCTTC.

The chain joins TRBV11-2 to TRBJ2-1; D not resolved. The CDR3 extends over 14 amino acids. Trimming pared 0 bases from V and 9 bases from J, leaving 12 bases between. Germline V gene sequence: CDR1 SGHAT, CDR2 FQNNGV. CDR3 loop: CASSLDLYVSEQFF. DNA for the CDR3: TGTGCCAGCAGCTTAGACTTATACGTTTCTGAGCAGTTCTTC.

This clone appeared a single time. The CDR3 sequence is CASSLVLGAEAFF. The CDR3 DNA sequence: TGTGCCAGCAGCTTAGTTCTGGGGGCTGAAGCTTTCTTT. J is TRBJ1-1 and V is TRBV11-2, with D possibly TRBD1 on 5 matching bases. Trimming removed 1 base at V and 6 bases at J, with 9 bases between. Germline assignment: CDR1 SGHAT and CDR2 FQNNGV. CDR3 size: 13 residues.

The chain joins TRBV6-1 to TRBJ2-1; the D gene is possibly TRBD2 (5 bases). Germline V gives CDR1 MNHNS, CDR2 SASEGT. V lost 4 bases and J 9 bases, leaving 16 bases between the germline ends. The length of the CDR3 is 14 residues. The CDR3 spells CASSGGLDLGEQFF. CDR3 nucleotide sequence: TGTGCCAGCAGTGGCGGACTCGACCTTGGTGAGCAGTTCTTC.

V usage is TRBV6-1 and J usage is TRBJ1-2; unclear D gene. Trimming took off 4 bases at V and 4 bases at J, with 10 bases between the two ends. Per the germline V gene, CDR1 is MNHNS and CDR2 is SASEGT. The CDR3 runs to 13 residues. In DNA, the CDR3 is TGTGCCAGCAGTGGGGAACAGTTCTATGGCTACACCTTC. This encodes CASSGEQFYGYTF.

This sequence joins TRBV29-1 and TRBJ2-1, with D hard to call. V was clipped by 4 bases and J by 8 bases, with 6 bases between them. The germline V gene encodes CDR1 SQVTM and CDR2 ANQGSEA. This CDR3 contains 10 residues. CDR3 sequence reads: CSVGLYEQFF. The CDR3 bases are TGCAGCGTTGGGCTCTATGAGCAGTTCTTC.

The chain employs TRBV9 and TRBJ1-2; no reliable D call. CDR3 size: 16 residues. Germline CDR1 reads SGDLS; CDR2 reads YYNGEE. V lost 0 bases to trimming and J lost 8 bases, with 20 bases between them. CDR3 loop: CASSVDLDLKLGGYTF. The CDR3 DNA reads as TGTGCCAGCAGCGTAGATCTAGACCTTAAGCTTGGAGGCTACACCTTC. Full variable domain (remainder filled in from reference TRBV9 and TRBJ1-2): DSGVTQTPKHLITATGQRVTLRCSPRSGDLSVYWYQQSLDQGLQFLIQYYNGEERAKGNILERFSAQQFPDLHSELNLSSLELGDSALYFCASSVDLDLKLGGYTFGSGTRLTVV.

This clone was recorded a few times. DNA of the CDR3: TGTGCCAGCAGCCCCAAATGGGCACAGGCCCTCTATGGCTACACCTTC. It encodes CASSPKWAQALYGYTF. This chain links TRBV7-9 with TRBJ1-2; D is perhaps TRBD1 (5 bases). Germline V gene lookup returns CDR1 SEHNR and CDR2 FQNEAQ (reference sequence). The CDR3 has 16 amino acids. The V and J ends lost 5 bases and 4 bases respectively, with 20 bases between them.

This clone has just one count. The chain recombines TRBV28 with TRBJ2-1; TRBD1 aligns across 9 bases. With V trimmed by 5 bases and J by 8 bases, 10 bases remained unmatched. CDR1 MDHEN and CDR2 SYDVKM come from the germline V gene. The CDR3 is 15 residues long. CDR3 sequence (DNA): TGTGCCAGCAGTGGAAGACAGGGGGGTAAGGATGAGCAGTTCTTC. This translates into CASSGRQGGKDEQFF.

The chain has TRBV6-5 and TRBJ1-2; no firm D call. CDR1 MNHEY and CDR2 SVGAGI come from the germline V gene. V lost 5 bases, J lost 0 bases, and 10 bases lay in between. The CDR3 totals 14 residues. In DNA, the CDR3 is TGTGCCAGCAGTGACGAGATTGCTAACTATGGCTACACCTTC. Translation gives CASSDEIANYGYTF.

The chain carries TRBV7-2 and TRBJ2-5; D is perhaps TRBD2 (6 bases). Germline V gene lookup returns CDR1 SGHTA and CDR2 FQGNSA. This CDR3 is 15 amino acids long. Trimming removed 8 bases at V and 2 bases at J, with 18 bases between. CDR3 sequence (DNA): TGTGCCAGCTCTTTGGTGCGGGATTTTCAAGAGACCCAGTACTTC. This translates into CASSLVRDFQETQYF.

This clone came up once. The chain uses TRBV29-1 and TRBJ2-7; D unresolved. The length of the CDR3 is 12 residues. Germline V gene lookup returns CDR1 SQVTM and CDR2 ANQGSEA. Between the trimmed V and J ends, which lost 3 bases and 5 bases, there was a span of 11 bases. The CDR3 sequence is CSVDKAIHEQYF. In DNA form, the CDR3 reads TGCAGCGTTGACAAGGCTATCCACGAGCAGTACTTC.

The rearrangement links TRBV11-3 to TRBJ2-3, with D perhaps matching TRBD1 (5 bases). Trimming pared 7 bases from V and 2 bases from J, leaving 13 bases between. Per germline, CDR1 SGHNT and CDR2 YENEEA. The CDR3 is 14 amino acids. The CDR3 DNA reads TGTGCCAGCACGGTGGGGCGCCACACAGATACGCAGTATTTT. It codes for CASTVGRHTDTQYF.

This chain links TRBV5-1 with TRBJ2-5; the match to TRBD2 covers 10 bases. CDR3 length: 16 amino acids. Germline assignment: CDR1 SGHRS and CDR2 YFSETQ. Trimming cost V 4 bases and J 2 bases; bases outside gene matches: 8. The CDR3 is CASSLGTSALQETQYF. CDR3 DNA: TGCGCCAGCAGCCTGGGGACTAGCGCGCTACAAGAGACCCAGTACTTC.

The J gene is TRBJ2-1, the V gene TRBV11-2; TRBD2 matches at 8 bases. Germline CDR1 is SGHAT and CDR2 is FQNNGV. This CDR3 is 16 amino acids long. The J segment lost 7 bases and the V segment lost 4 bases, leaving 12 bases of the junction unmatched. The CDR3 DNA is TGTGCCAGCAGCTCCCTTTCCTCCGGGAGGGCGAATGAGCAGTTCTTC. It translates to CASSSLSSGRANEQFF.

The chain links TRBV6-1 to TRBJ2-1; D assignment may be TRBD1 or TRBD2 (5 bases each). This CDR3 is built from 15 residues. Trimming stripped 2 bases from V and 11 bases from J, with 19 bases between. Germline lookup yields CDR1 MNHNS and CDR2 SASEGT. The chain's CDR3 is CASSEHDLREGQQFF. CDR3 sequence (DNA): TGTGCCAGCAGTGAACATGACCTCCGTGAGGGACAGCAGTTCTTC.

The V and J genes are TRBV13 and TRBJ2-3, with D possibly being TRBD2 (6 bases). V lost 5 bases to trimming and J lost 0 bases, with 15 bases between them. The length of the CDR3 is 16 residues. Germline assignment: CDR1 PRHDT and CDR2 FYEKMQ (reference sequence). CDR3 sequence (DNA): TGTGCCAGCAGCCATTCTAGCGTTCCTAGCACAGATACGCAGTATTTT. Its protein product is CASSHSSVPSTDTQYF.

This chain uses TRBV27 with TRBJ1-5, with D possibly being TRBD1 (6 bases). The CDR3 runs 14 residues. Germline V gene sequence: CDR1 MNHEY, CDR2 SMNVEV (reference sequence). V was cut by 4 bases and J by 6 bases, with 13 bases left in between. The CDR3 DNA follows: TGTGCCAGCAGTTCACAGGGAAACGCTCAGCCCCAGCATTTT. It translates to CASSSQGNAQPQHF.

The rearrangement joins TRBV6-1 to TRBJ1-3; D uncertain. Germline V gene sequence: CDR1 MNHNS, CDR2 SASEGT. The CDR3 sequence is 15 residues long. The V end lost 2 bases, the J end lost 4 bases, and 12 bases lay between the germline ends. The CDR3 sequence: CASSEFPTAGNTIYF. Written as DNA, the CDR3 is TGTGCCAGCAGTGAATTCCCGACTGCGGGAAACACCATATATTTT.

This chain links TRBV2 with TRBJ2-1, with 8 nucleotides matching TRBD1. The germline V gene has CDR1 SNHLY and CDR2 FYNNEI. Trimming at V came to 10 bases and at J to 0 bases, leaving 8 bases not matched to a gene. The CDR3 consists of 15 residues. CDR3 protein: CATAGGRSSYNEQFF. DNA for the CDR3: TGTGCCACGGCAGGGGGCCGGAGCTCCTACAATGAGCAGTTCTTC.

This chain uses TRBV11-3 with TRBJ2-3, with D perhaps TRBD2 (6 bases). The CDR3 spans 19 residues. Trimming shortened V by 1 base and J by 3 bases, and 23 bases separated the two germline ends. CDR1 SGHNT and CDR2 YENEEA come from the germline V gene. As DNA, the CDR3 is TGTGCCAGCAGCTTAGCTAAAGGCAGTAGCGGCCCCTGGACAGATACGCAGTATTTT. It translates to CASSLAKGSSGPWTDTQYF. Drawing the rest from reference TRBV11-3 and TRBJ2-3, the complete variable domain is EAGVVQSPRYKIIEKKQPVAFWCNPISGHNTLYWYLQNLGQGPELLIRYENEEAVDDSQLPKDRFSAERLKGVDSTLKIQPAELGDSAVYLCASSLAKGSSGPWTDTQYFGPGTRLTVL.

This clone was picked up one time. The chain links TRBV5-6 to TRBJ2-5; 12 nucleotides align to TRBD2. J gave up 2 bases and V 4 bases, and 3 bases lay outside the gene matches. CDR3 size: 15 residues. Germline V gene lookup returns CDR1 SGHDT and CDR2 YYEEEE. The CDR3 DNA reads as TGTGCCAGCAGCCCAGGACTAGCGGGGCAAGAGACCCAGTACTTC. Its protein is CASSPGLAGQETQYF.

This chain's CDR3 is CARTPGTSGSRIFF. As DNA, the CDR3 is TGTGCCCGTACCCCCGGGACTAGCGGGAGTCGTATATTCTTC. J is TRBJ2-1 and V is TRBV30; TRBD2 aligns across 14 bases. Looked up from germline, CDR1 is GTSNPN and CDR2 is SVGIG (reference sequence). J lost 16 bases, V lost 8 bases, and 16 bases had no gene match. The CDR3 spans 14 residues.

The CDR3 loop reads CASLSVGTENQPQHF. In nucleotides, the CDR3 is TGCGCCAGCCTTTCGGTGGGGACCGAAAATCAGCCCCAGCATTTT. J is TRBJ1-5 and V is TRBV23-1; tentative D call: TRBD1 (5 bases). TRBV23-1 is an open reading frame whose function is uncertain. V gave up 8 bases and J gave up 4 bases, with 18 bases separating them. The CDR3 contains 15 residues.

The rearrangement uses TRBV11-2 and TRBJ2-7; D unresolved. The CDR3 has 16 amino acids. CDR1 and CDR2 (germline): SGHAT, FQNNGV. Trimming took off 4 bases at V and 4 bases at J, with 20 bases between the two ends. The CDR3 region is CASSSYLGSDAYEQYF. The CDR3 DNA reads TGTGCCAGCAGCTCCTACCTAGGGTCGGACGCTTACGAGCAGTACTTC.

This clone turned up a few times. The genes are TRBV2 and TRBJ2-2; 7 bases map to TRBD1. The CDR3 length is 16 residues. J was trimmed by 1 base and V by 4 bases; bases with no gene match: 6. In germline, CDR1 is SNHLY, CDR2 FYNNEI. CDR3 sequence reads: CASSAGQALNTGELFF. In DNA form, the CDR3 reads TGTGCCAGCAGTGCTGGACAGGCGCTGAACACCGGGGAGCTGTTTTTT.

The J gene is TRBJ2-3, the V gene TRBV19, with a tentative D call TRBD2 (5 bases). V gave up 0 bases and J gave up 6 bases, with 7 bases separating them. From germline, CDR1 is LNHDA and CDR2 SQIVND (reference sequence). CDR3 length: 13 residues. Here the CDR3 reads CASSIDSGDTQYF. The CDR3 DNA follows: TGTGCCAGTAGTATAGATTCGGGGGATACGCAGTATTTT.